The next 21 T cell receptor beta chains were all read from a single sample in a study of cytomegalovirus exposure and HLA in healthy donors. Using immunoSEQ multiplex PCR, the repertoire was profiled, and TCRdb retains in-frame clones only, with some absent. The sample lists around 55,000 clones; 90% were seen once. Sample: PBMCs. The receptors stem from a man aged 18-30 years in good health and CMV-seronegative.

The gene calls are TRBV11-2 and TRBJ2-5; D ambiguous. Germline CDR1 reads SGHAT; CDR2 reads FQNNGV. CDR3 size: 12 residues. V was shortened by 0 bases and J by 4 bases, with 3 bases between the two germline ends. The CDR3: CASSLDRETQYF. CDR3 DNA sequence: TGTGCCAGCAGCTTAGACAGAGAGACCCAGTACTTC.

V gene TRBV11-3 combines with J gene TRBJ2-2; 8 bases agree with TRBD2. CDR1 and CDR2 from the germline V gene are SGHNT and YENEEA. The CDR3 contains 14 residues. The V and J ends lost 6 bases and 6 bases, in that order; junction bases with no gene match: 6. CDR3 nucleotide sequence: TGTGCCAGCAGGAAACGGGAGGGTGCCGGGGAGCTGTTTTTT. Its protein is CASRKREGAGELFF.

In its sample, this clone was seen once. The chain combines TRBV9 with TRBJ2-6; D not resolved. The germline V gene has CDR1 SGDLS and CDR2 YYNGEE. Trimming took off 2 bases at V and 1 base at J, with 4 bases between the two ends. CDR3 length equals 14 residues. CDR3 in DNA: TGTGCCAGCAGCGTGAGGTCTGGGGCCAACGTCCTGACTTTC. Translating it yields CASSVRSGANVLTF.

The rearrangement links TRBV28 to TRBJ2-7, with 8 bases matching TRBD1. Germline V gives CDR1 MDHEN, CDR2 SYDVKM. The J segment lost 2 bases and the V segment lost 5 bases, leaving 11 bases of the junction unmatched. The CDR3 is 16 amino acids. The CDR3 is CASSPHGQGEAYEQYF. CDR3 bases: TGTGCCAGCAGTCCCCACGGACAGGGAGAAGCCTACGAGCAGTACTTC. The variable domain in full, completed from reference TRBV28 and TRBJ2-7, reads DVKVTQSSRYLVKRTGEKVFLECVQDMDHENMFWYRQDPGLGLRLIYFSYDVKMKEKGDIPEGYSVSREKKERFSLILESASTNQTSMYLCASSPHGQGEAYEQYFGPGTRLTVT.

The CDR3 DNA follows: TGTGCCAGCAGCAAAGAAGGGGGGGCCTACAATGAGCAGTTCTTC. It is translated as CASSKEGGAYNEQFF. This chain links TRBV21-1 with TRBJ2-1; the table calls TRBD2, which could not be checked here. TRBV21-1 is flagged as a pseudogene. The CDR3 has 15 amino acids.

This clone was recorded only once. The chain's CDR3 is CASSSDIAGGATNEKLFF. In nucleotides, the CDR3 is TGTGCCAGCAGTTCTGACATAGCAGGGGGCGCAACTAATGAAAAACTGTTTTTT. The chain combines TRBV27 with TRBJ1-4, with 8 bases fitting TRBD1. Germline V gene sequence: CDR1 MNHEY, CDR2 SMNVEV (reference sequence). This CDR3 has 18 residues. The V gene end was trimmed by 4 bases and the J gene end by 0 bases; junction bases not matched to a gene: 10.

V gene TRBV25-1 combines with J gene TRBJ2-5, with unresolved D. Looked up from germline, CDR1 is MGHDK and CDR2 is SYGVNS. V dropped 3 bases and J dropped 5 bases, with 10 bases sitting between them. The CDR3 has 13 residues. Here the CDR3 reads CASSDEFRETQYF. CDR3 in DNA: TGTGCCAGCAGTGATGAGTTTCGGGAGACCCAGTACTTC.

V and J are TRBV2 and TRBJ2-7, with TRBD1 matching over 8 bases. This CDR3 spans 14 amino acids. From germline, CDR1 is SNHLY and CDR2 FYNNEI. V lost 3 bases to trimming and J lost 4 bases; unmatched junction nucleotides: 5. CDR3 amino acids: CASSDGQGLYEQYF. DNA of the CDR3: TGTGCCAGCAGTGATGGACAGGGTCTGTACGAGCAGTACTTC.

This clone was counted once. J is TRBJ1-2 and V is TRBV19; D is possibly TRBD1 (6 bases). The CDR3 extends over 13 amino acids. The V gene's germline CDR1 is LNHDA and CDR2 SQIVND (reference sequence). V gave up 4 bases and J gave up 4 bases, with 10 bases separating them. The CDR3 region is CASSRTESYGYTF. The DNA for the CDR3 is TGTGCCAGTAGTAGGACAGAATCCTATGGCTACACCTTC.

The genes are TRBV28 and TRBJ1-5; D is unresolved. From germline, CDR1 is MDHEN and CDR2 SYDVKM. Trimming took 8 bases from V and 2 from J, leaving 19 bases between them. The CDR3 has 16 residues. This chain's CDR3 is CASAPGSHDGNQPQHF. DNA of the CDR3: TGTGCCAGCGCCCCGGGGTCCCACGATGGCAATCAGCCCCAGCATTTT.

In its sample, this clone was seen a few times. The V and J genes are TRBV5-1 and TRBJ1-3; D may be TRBD1 (5 bases). From germline, CDR1 is SGHRS and CDR2 YFSETQ. V lost 6 bases to trimming and J lost 0 bases, with 13 bases between them. There are 15 residues in the CDR3. This CDR3 is CASTGGGGSGNTIYF. CDR3 DNA sequence: TGCGCCAGCACCGGGGGAGGAGGCTCTGGAAACACCATATATTTT.

The V gene is TRBV19, the J gene TRBJ2-7; a weak D match, TRBD2 (5 bases). CDR1 and CDR2 from the germline V gene are LNHDA and SQIVND (reference sequence). Between the trimmed V and J ends, which lost 5 bases and 3 bases, there was a span of 11 bases. The CDR3 sequence is 13 residues long. The CDR3 reads CASSSGVYYEQYF. The CDR3 region has the DNA TGTGCCAGTAGTTCCGGGGTATACTACGAGCAGTACTTC. The full variable domain, its missing parts supplied by reference TRBV19 and TRBJ2-7, is DGGITQSPKYLFRKEGQNVTLSCEQNLNHDAMYWYRQDPGQGLRLIYYSQIVNDFQKGDIAEGYSVSREKKESFPLTVTSAQKNPTAFYLCASSSGVYYEQYFGPGTRLTVT.

CDR3 loop: CASRRASVGTGELFF. The CDR3 coding sequence is TGTGCCAGCAGGAGGGCTAGCGTCGGCACCGGGGAGCTGTTTTTT. V usage is TRBV5-4 and J usage is TRBJ2-2; a weak D match, TRBD2 (6 bases). The CDR3 runs to 15 residues. Germline V CDR1 and CDR2: SGHNT, YYREEE (reference sequence). V was shortened by 5 bases and J by 4 bases, with 15 bases between the two germline ends.

This rearrangement joins TRBV4-1 to TRBJ2-1; TRBD2 agrees at 7 bases. Germline V gene sequence: CDR1 MGHRA, CDR2 YSYEKL. V was pared by 5 bases and J by 8 bases, with 9 bases of the junction left unmatched. CDR3 size: 14 residues. The CDR3 sequence: CASSMTLAADEQFF. In DNA, the CDR3 is TGCGCCAGCAGCATGACTCTAGCGGCAGATGAGCAGTTCTTC.

This chain joins TRBV2 and TRBJ2-1, with TRBD2 identical over 8 bases. J gave up 4 bases and V 2 bases, and 1 base lay outside the gene matches. Germline V gene lookup returns CDR1 SNHLY and CDR2 FYNNEI. This CDR3 is built from 14 residues. As DNA, the CDR3 is TGTGCCAGCAGTGAAAGCGGGGGTTACAATGAGCAGTTCTTC. Its protein product is CASSESGGYNEQFF.

The sample holds one count of this clone. J is TRBJ2-7 and V is TRBV6-5, with 8 positions matching TRBD1. Germline-derived CDR1 and CDR2 are MNHEY and SVGAGI. The CDR3 has 13 residues. V dropped 6 bases and J dropped 6; count of bases not matched to a gene: 7. The CDR3 DNA reads TGTGCCAGCAGCCACGGGACAGGTCTCGAGCAGTACTTC. Translating it yields CASSHGTGLEQYF.

The J gene is TRBJ2-5, the V gene TRBV6-1; 14 nucleotides match TRBD2. The trim removed 5 bases at V and 5 bases at J, leaving 4 bases unmatched. This CDR3 contains 15 residues. Germline V gives CDR1 MNHNS, CDR2 SASEGT. The CDR3 sequence is CASSRTSGRQETQYF. CDR3 in DNA: TGTGCCAGCAGTCGGACTAGCGGGAGGCAGGAGACCCAGTACTTC.

The V and J genes are TRBV18 and TRBJ1-4; TRBD1 matches 8 bases. Germline V gene data show CDR1 as KGHSH and CDR2 as LQKENI. Trimming cost V 3 bases and J 6 bases; bases outside gene matches: 3. This CDR3 contains 14 residues. CDR3 sequence: CASSPRTGYEKLFF. The CDR3 region has the DNA TGTGCCAGCTCACCCCGGACAGGGTATGAAAAACTGTTTTTT.

This clone was seen more than once but under ten times. Its ends do not fully match the called genes, so a read error is possible. V is TRBV7-7 and J is TRBJ2-7, with 7 bases fitting TRBD1. The CDR3 totals 15 residues. Germline-derived CDR1 and CDR2 are SSHAT and FNYEAQ (reference sequence). This CDR3 is CASSLGPGGSYEQYF. DNA for the CDR3: TGTGCTAGCAGCTTAGGGCCAGGGGGATCGTACGAGCAGTACTTC.

V is TRBV6-1 and J is TRBJ1-2; possibly TRBD1 for D (5 bases). This CDR3 spans 16 amino acids. Germline V lookup: CDR1 MNHNS, CDR2 SASEGT. V shed 2 bases and J shed 5 bases, with 18 bases lying between them. The CDR3 protein is CASSESSLGQLYGYTF. The CDR3 DNA is TGTGCCAGCAGTGAATCTTCGCTGGGGCAATTATATGGCTACACCTTC.

This chain connects TRBV28 to TRBJ2-1; possible D gene TRBD1, 6 bases. V was clipped by 2 bases and J by 9 bases, with 23 bases between them. Germline V gene lookup returns CDR1 MDHEN and CDR2 SYDVKM. The CDR3 extends over 17 amino acids. CDR3 in DNA: TGTGCCAGCAGTTTAAGATTGAGCCCCTCACAGGGCCGTGAGCAGTTCTTC. Amino acids: CASSLRLSPSQGREQFF.